What follows is one TCR beta chain and its context. This sample is drawn from a study of shared clonotypes between healthy human individuals. Study summary: CD4 naive cells filled three plates per donor, CD4 memory three, CD8 naive two and CD8 memory one.

Assay execution took place at the deep level. Replicate PCRs run on sorted subsets employed about 220 ng DNA, approximately 30,000 T cell genomes. Using immunoSEQ multiplex PCR, the repertoire was profiled, and TCRdb retains in-frame clones only, with some absent. This sample has about 2.1 million clones, with just under 95% found just once. Naivety among CD8 cells was defined by CD45RO negativity and positive CCR7 selection, thereby excluding terminally differentiated effector memory CD45RA+ cells. There were only Caucasian adults among the donors, and all lived in Nashville, Tennessee. The CDR3 extends over 17 amino acids. Germline assignment: CDR1 SSHAT and CDR2 FNYEAQ (reference sequence). J gave up 4 bases and V 0 bases, and 3 bases lay outside the gene matches.

The gene calls are TRBV7-7 and TRBJ2-2, with 12 bases that match TRBD2. Sequenced input: naive CD8+ T cells from PBMCs. The receptor was derived from a man aged 18-30 years in good health. Some clones in this sample may be carry-over from other donors' samples. The CDR3 loop reads CASSLALGLAGTGELFF. DNA of the CDR3: TGTGCCAGCAGCTTAGCCCTGGGACTAGCGGGCACCGGGGAGCTGTTTTTT. The variable domain in full, with the rest retrieved from reference TRBV7-7 and TRBJ2-2, is GAGVSQSPRYKVTKRGQDVTLRCDPISSHATLYWYQQALGQGPEFLTYFNYEAQPDKSGLPSDRFSAERPEGSISTLTIQRTEQRDSAMYRCASSLALGLAGTGELFFGEGSRLTVL.